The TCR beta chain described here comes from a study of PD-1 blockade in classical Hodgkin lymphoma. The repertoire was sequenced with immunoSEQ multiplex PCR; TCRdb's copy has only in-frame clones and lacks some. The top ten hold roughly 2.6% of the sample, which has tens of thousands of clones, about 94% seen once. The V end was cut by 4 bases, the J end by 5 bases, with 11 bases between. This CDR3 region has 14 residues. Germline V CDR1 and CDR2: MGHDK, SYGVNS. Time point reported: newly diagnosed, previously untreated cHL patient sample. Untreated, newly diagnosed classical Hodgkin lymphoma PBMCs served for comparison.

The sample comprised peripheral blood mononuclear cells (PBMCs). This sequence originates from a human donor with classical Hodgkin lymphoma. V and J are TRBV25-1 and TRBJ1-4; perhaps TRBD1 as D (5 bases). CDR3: CASSGYRWNEKLFF. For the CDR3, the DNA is TGTGCCAGCAGTGGGTACAGGTGGAATGAAAAACTGTTTTTT.